This record looks at one T cell receptor beta chain sequence and its context. No antigen is known for it. Sample treatment: roughly 20 received Ad26.COV2.S at low or high dose, single or two shots; about five received placebo; per-sample allocation not given. At day 63 after the first vaccine or placebo injection, samples were drawn. Vaccination employed an Ad26 vector expressing the Wuhan-strain SARS-CoV-2 spike. V was cut by 0 bases and J by 6 bases, with 15 bases left in between. From germline, CDR1 is MGHRA and CDR2 YSYEKL. This CDR3 comprises 16 residues. This entry comes from a study of Ad26.COV2.S vaccination and SARS-CoV-2 variants. Study as a whole: Recipients of Ad26.COV2.S got it intramuscularly, once or twice 56 days apart.

Study-level points and caveats: Spike-specific TCR breadth in vaccine recipients exceeded that seen in placebo recipients. TCR breadth and depth estimates may have understated total T cell responses.

Sequencing used immunoSEQ multiplex PCR; TCRdb keeps in-frame clones, though not all of them. The sample consists of 510,000 or so clones, roughly 85% of them appearing once. This chain links TRBV4-1 with TRBJ2-1, with a possible D match to TRBD1 (6 bases). The source is a person between 18 and 60 years old who received the Ad26.COV2.S COVID-19 vaccine or a placebo. Sequenced here: peripheral blood, sampled in a trial of Ad26.COV2.S vaccine versus placebo. CDR3 nucleotide sequence: TGCGCCAGCAGCCAAGATCGGGGTTGGGGGCCCAATGAGCAGTTCTTC. It specifies CASSQDRGWGPNEQFF.